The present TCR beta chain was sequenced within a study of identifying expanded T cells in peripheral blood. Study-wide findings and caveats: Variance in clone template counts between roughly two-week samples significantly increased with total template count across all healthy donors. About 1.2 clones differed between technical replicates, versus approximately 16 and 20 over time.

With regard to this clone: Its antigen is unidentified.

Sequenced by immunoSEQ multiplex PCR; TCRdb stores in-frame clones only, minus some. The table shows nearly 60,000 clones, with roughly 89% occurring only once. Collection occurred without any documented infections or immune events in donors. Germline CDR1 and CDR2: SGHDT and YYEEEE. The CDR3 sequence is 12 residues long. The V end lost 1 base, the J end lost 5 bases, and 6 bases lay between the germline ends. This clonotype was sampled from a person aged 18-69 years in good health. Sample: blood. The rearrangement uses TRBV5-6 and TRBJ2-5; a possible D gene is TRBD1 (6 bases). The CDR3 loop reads CASSLQGETQYF. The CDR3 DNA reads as TGTGCCAGCAGCTTGCAGGGGGAGACCCAGTACTTC.